The rows below give T cell receptor beta chains drawn from one sample of a study of early T cells in non-severe SARS-CoV-2 infection. One entry per CDR3 protein results from TCRdb running MiXCR on the 5' RACE reads. The data hold roughly 51,000 distinct CDR3 sequences, with 6.2% observed a single time. The sequenced sample was whole blood. These receptors all stem from an adult who was a healthcare worker with PCR-confirmed SARS-CoV-2 infection or an uninfected control (not recorded which). The CDR3 runs from the conserved cysteine through the conserved F or W. D genes are given only for firm matches.

J | V | D | CDR3
TRBJ2-1 | TRBV10-3 | NA | CAISSRTDNNEQFF
TRBJ2-6 | TRBV13 | TRBD1 | CASSRPGTAYYGANVLTF
TRBJ1-3 | TRBV3-1 | NA | CASSHGGGNTIYF
TRBJ1-1 | TRBV4-2 | NA | CASSQQQGTEAFF
TRBJ2-7 | TRBV30 | NA | CAWSVGDTSSNSYEQYF
TRBJ1-6 | TRBV20-1 | TRBD1 | CSARDRGSGSPLHF
TRBJ2-1 | TRBV6-6 | NA | CASSYWTPEGDEQFF
TRBJ2-3 | TRBV5-4 | NA | CASSYDRGRDTQYF
TRBJ1-5 | TRBV20-1 | NA | CSARVGTGEQPQHF
TRBJ1-1 | TRBV10-3 | NA | CAISSGDEAFF
TRBJ1-6 | TRBV6-5 | TRBD1 | CASSYSFTGGTSPLHF
TRBJ2-4 | TRBV9 | TRBD2 | CASSVQAGTSGVKNIQYF
TRBJ1-3 | TRBV30 | NA | CAWGGYSPGNTIYF
TRBJ2-5 | TRBV5-1 | NA | CASSLGQQETQYF
TRBJ1-2 | TRBV11-2 | NA | CASSFGQDGDGYTF
TRBJ2-7 | TRBV13 | TRBD2 | CASSPFLAGEYEQYF
TRBJ2-2 | TRBV3-1 | TRBD2 | CASSAGGNTAELFF
TRBJ1-1 | TRBV18 | NA | CASSPSGFAAEAFF
TRBJ2-3 | TRBV29-1 | NA | CSVDYTDTQYF
TRBJ1-2 | TRBV28 | TRBD1 | CASSLFIPGQGGVYGYTF
TRBJ1-2 | TRBV30 | NA | CAWSVLGRDYGYTF
TRBJ1-1 | TRBV12-3/TRBV12-4 | NA | CASSRRWFEAFF
TRBJ2-7 | TRBV6-5 | NA | CASTPSFRSYEQYF
TRBJ2-7 | TRBV15 | NA | CAKSGTLPYEQYF
TRBJ1-6 | TRBV19 | NA | CASTDRGNSPLHF
TRBJ2-7 | TRBV3-1 | NA | CASSLGAAGYEQYF
TRBJ1-6 | TRBV21-1 | NA | CASSKRRSSYNSPLHF
TRBJ2-7 | TRBV12-3/TRBV12-4 | TRBD1 | CASRGGTGGEQYF